Presented here are 7 T cell receptor beta chains from one specimen sequenced in a study of T cell repertoires in cytomegalovirus infection. One entry per CDR3 protein results from TCRdb running MiXCR on the reads. The sample lists 110,000 or so distinct CDR3 sequences, 30% to 35% occurring once. No antigen is known for these receptors. The sequenced sample was CD8+ T cells from cultured PBMCs, obtained from culture after CMV antigen stimulation. The receptor source for this set is a human donor in good health (CMV status not recorded). Some clones in this sample may be carry-over from other donors' samples.

Many counts were recorded for this clonotype. The rearrangement uses TRBV19 and TRBJ2-1; D perhaps matches TRBD1 (5 bases). Trimming stripped 0 bases from V and 3 bases from J, with 15 bases between. The CDR3 extends over 17 amino acids. Germline lookup yields CDR1 LNHDA and CDR2 SQIVND (reference sequence). CDR3 sequence (DNA): TGTGCCAGTAGTATAGATCATTCAGGGCCACGCTACAATGAGCAGTTCTTC. Encoded protein: CASSIDHSGPRYNEQFF.

The sample holds a few counts of this clonotype. The chain carries TRBV7-6 and TRBJ2-1; perhaps D is TRBD1 or TRBD2 (5 bases each). Trimming took off 8 bases at V and 6 bases at J, with 17 bases between the two ends. This CDR3 region has 14 residues. CDR1 is SGHVS, CDR2 FNYEAQ, per germline. The CDR3 loop is CASALGPPGNEQFF. The CDR3 coding sequence is TGTGCCAGCGCCCTGGGACCCCCTGGCAATGAGCAGTTCTTC.

This clonotype was seen ten or more times. The chain couples TRBV7-6 to TRBJ2-1, with 9 nucleotides matching TRBD1. This CDR3 is 19 amino acids long. Per germline, CDR1 SGHVS and CDR2 FNYEAQ. V was clipped by 2 bases and J by 0 bases; unmatched bases: 11. For the CDR3, the DNA is TGTGCCAGCAGCTTACCTGGGACAGGGAGTACCCCCTCCTACAATGAGCAGTTCTTC. This sequence encodes CASSLPGTGSTPSYNEQFF.

This clonotype was observed at least ten times. The chain couples TRBV27 to TRBJ2-7; TRBD1 matches at 12 bases. This CDR3 has 15 residues. J lost 4 bases, V lost 7 bases, and 8 bases had no gene match. Germline CDR1 is MNHEY and CDR2 is SMNVEV (reference sequence). CDR3 in amino acids: CASTSGTGGSYEQYF. The CDR3 DNA reads TGTGCCAGCACCTCCGGGACAGGGGGCTCATACGAGCAGTACTTC.

In this sample, this clonotype turned up many times. The gene calls are TRBV7-8 and TRBJ1-5; perhaps TRBD1 as D (5 bases). Germline V CDR1 and CDR2: SGHVS, FQNEAQ. Trimming cost V 2 bases and J 4 bases, with 12 bases left between them. There are 15 residues in the CDR3. CDR3 region: CASSLWGSGNQPQHF. The DNA of the CDR3 is TGTGCCAGCAGCTTATGGGGGTCCGGGAATCAGCCCCAGCATTTT.

This clonotype came up many times. This sequence joins TRBV12-3 or TRBV12-4 and TRBJ1-1; D gene ambiguous. Trimming removed 3 bases at V and 5 bases at J, with 7 bases between. The CDR3 contains 12 residues. CDR3 loop: CASSLVGTEAFF. The CDR3 DNA reads TGTGCCAGCAGTTTGGTGGGAACTGAAGCTTTCTTT.

This chain uses TRBV4-1 with TRBJ2-5; 14 bases fit TRBD2. J lost 3 bases, V lost 6 bases, and 3 bases had no gene match. The V gene's germline CDR1 is MGHRA and CDR2 YSYEKL. The CDR3 is 15 residues long. DNA for the CDR3: TGCGCCAGCAGTCGGGGACTAGCGGGGGAAGAGACCCAGTACTTC. Protein: CASSRGLAGEETQYF.